The entry that follows covers one TCR beta chain sequence. This specimen belongs to a study of blood T cell repertoires in COVID-19. About the study: Acute-phase and convalescent COVID-19 samples originated in the United States, Italy and Spain. Sample material is recorded as cDNA or gDNA derived from T cells, B-cell-depleted T cells, or PBMCs.

Original processing methods: Scientists estimated how many nucleated cells there were by amplifying reference gene primers. TCRdb keeps only in-frame clones here, not all; method: immunoSEQ multiplex PCR. Clonal size and the V and J genes are those of that table, whereas D and trimming came from the DNA. The table includes 200,000 to 250,000 clones, 88% detected once. Sequencing was done on a sample of peripheral blood. This sequence originates from a woman in her sixties or seventies with acute or convalescent COVID-19.

The CDR3 nucleotides read TGTGCCAGCTCGGACAGGGTGAACTATGGCTACACCTTC. Protein: CASSDRVNYGYTF. The V and J genes are TRBV14 and TRBJ1-2; 8 nucleotides line up with TRBD1. Germline CDR1 reads SGHDN; CDR2 reads FVKESK. V lost 8 bases, J lost 2 bases, and 4 bases stayed unmatched. CDR3 length: 13 amino acids. The variable domain in full, with the rest retrieved from reference TRBV14 and TRBJ1-2, is EAGVTQFPSHSVIEKGQTVTLRCDPISGHDNLYWYRRVMGKEIKFLLHFVKESKQDESGMPNNRFLAERTGGTYSTLKVQPAELEDSGVYFCASSDRVNYGYTFGSGTRLTVV.